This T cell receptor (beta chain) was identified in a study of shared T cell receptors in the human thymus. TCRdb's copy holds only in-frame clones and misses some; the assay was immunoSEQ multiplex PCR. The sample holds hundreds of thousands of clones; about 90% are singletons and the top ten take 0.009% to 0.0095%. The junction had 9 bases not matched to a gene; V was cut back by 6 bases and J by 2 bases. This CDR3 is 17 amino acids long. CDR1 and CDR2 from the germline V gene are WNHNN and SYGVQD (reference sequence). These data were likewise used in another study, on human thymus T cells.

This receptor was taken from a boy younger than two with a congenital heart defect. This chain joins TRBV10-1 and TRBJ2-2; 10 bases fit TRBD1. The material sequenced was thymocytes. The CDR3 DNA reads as TGCGCCAGCAGCAATTCGGACAGGGGGGAAAACACCGGGGAGCTGTTTTTT. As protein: CASSNSDRGENTGELFF.